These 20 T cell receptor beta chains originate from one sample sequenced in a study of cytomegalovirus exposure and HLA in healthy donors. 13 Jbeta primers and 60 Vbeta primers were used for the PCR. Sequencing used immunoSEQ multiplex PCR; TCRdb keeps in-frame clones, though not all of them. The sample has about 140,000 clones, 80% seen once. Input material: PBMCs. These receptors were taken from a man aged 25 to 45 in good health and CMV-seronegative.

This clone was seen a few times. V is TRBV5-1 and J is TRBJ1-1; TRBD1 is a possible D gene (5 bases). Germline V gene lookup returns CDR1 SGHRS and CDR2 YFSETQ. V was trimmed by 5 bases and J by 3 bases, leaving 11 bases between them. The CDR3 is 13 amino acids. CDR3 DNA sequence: TGCGCCAGCAGGGTAAGGGGCGACACTGAAGCTTTCTTT. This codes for CASRVRGDTEAFF.

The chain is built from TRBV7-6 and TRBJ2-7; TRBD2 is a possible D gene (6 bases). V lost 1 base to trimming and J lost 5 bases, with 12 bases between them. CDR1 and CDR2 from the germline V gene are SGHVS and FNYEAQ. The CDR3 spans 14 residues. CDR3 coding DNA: TGTGCCAGCAGCTTAGGAGGCGGGATTAACGAGCAGTACTTC. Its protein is CASSLGGGINEQYF.

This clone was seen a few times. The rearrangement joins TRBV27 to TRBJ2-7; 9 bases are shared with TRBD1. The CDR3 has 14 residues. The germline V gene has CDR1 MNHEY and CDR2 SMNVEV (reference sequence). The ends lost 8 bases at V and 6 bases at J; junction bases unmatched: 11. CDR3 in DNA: TGTGCCAGCTCTAACGGGGACAGGGCGGGCGAGCAGTACTTC. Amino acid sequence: CASSNGDRAGEQYF.

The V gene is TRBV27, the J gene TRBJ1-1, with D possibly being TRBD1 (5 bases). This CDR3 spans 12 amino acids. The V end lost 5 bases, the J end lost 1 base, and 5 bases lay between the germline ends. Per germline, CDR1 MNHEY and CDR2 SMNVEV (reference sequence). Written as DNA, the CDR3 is TGTGCCAGCAGTAGGGGGAACACTGAAGCTTTCTTT. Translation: CASSRGNTEAFF.

DNA of the CDR3: TGTGCCAGTAGTATCGGAGGAGGGAACTTCTACGAGCAGTACTTC. It is translated as CASSIGGGNFYEQYF. This sequence joins TRBV19 and TRBJ2-7, with D possibly matching TRBD2 (6 bases). The CDR3 extends over 15 amino acids. The germline CDR1 and CDR2 sequences are LNHDA and SQIVND (reference sequence). V was cut by 3 bases and J by 3 bases, with 15 bases left in between.

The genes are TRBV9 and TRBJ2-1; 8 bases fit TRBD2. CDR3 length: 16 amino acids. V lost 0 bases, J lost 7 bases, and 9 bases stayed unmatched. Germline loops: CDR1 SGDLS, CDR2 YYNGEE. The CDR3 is CASSVGVSGVSNEQFF. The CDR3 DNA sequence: TGTGCCAGCAGCGTAGGCGTTAGCGGGGTCTCGAATGAGCAGTTCTTC.

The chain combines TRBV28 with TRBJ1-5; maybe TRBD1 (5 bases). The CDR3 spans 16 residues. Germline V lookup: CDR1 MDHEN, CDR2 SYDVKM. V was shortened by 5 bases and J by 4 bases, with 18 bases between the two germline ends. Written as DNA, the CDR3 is TGTGCCAGCAGTGCCCCAGGGAGGGCTCCTAATCAGCCCCAGCATTTT. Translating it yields CASSAPGRAPNQPQHF.

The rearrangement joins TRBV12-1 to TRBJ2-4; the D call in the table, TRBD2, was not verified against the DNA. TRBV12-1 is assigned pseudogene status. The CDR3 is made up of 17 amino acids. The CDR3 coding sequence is TGTGCCAGCAGCTTAGACGGGAAAAAGCGGGGACCAAACATTCAGTACTTC. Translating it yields CASSLDGKKRGPNIQYF.

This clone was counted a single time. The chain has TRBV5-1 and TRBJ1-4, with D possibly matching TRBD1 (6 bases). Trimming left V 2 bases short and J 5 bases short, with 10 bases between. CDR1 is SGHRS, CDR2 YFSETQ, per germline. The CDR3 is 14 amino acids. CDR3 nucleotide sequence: TGCGCCAGCAGCTTCCTGGGGACAAATGAAAAACTGTTTTTT. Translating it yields CASSFLGTNEKLFF.

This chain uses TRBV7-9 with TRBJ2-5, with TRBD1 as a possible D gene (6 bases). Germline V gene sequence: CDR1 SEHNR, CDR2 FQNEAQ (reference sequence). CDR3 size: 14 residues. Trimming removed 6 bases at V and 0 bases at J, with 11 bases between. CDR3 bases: TGTGCCAGCAGTCCCAGGGGAAACCAAGAGACCCAGTACTTC. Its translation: CASSPRGNQETQYF.

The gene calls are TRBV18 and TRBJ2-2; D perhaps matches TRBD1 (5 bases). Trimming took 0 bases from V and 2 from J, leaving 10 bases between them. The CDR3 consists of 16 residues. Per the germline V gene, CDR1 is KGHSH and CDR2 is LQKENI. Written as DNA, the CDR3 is TGTGCCAGCTCACCACCCGTCAGGACAAACACCGGGGAGCTGTTTTTT. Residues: CASSPPVRTNTGELFF. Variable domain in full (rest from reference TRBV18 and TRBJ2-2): NAGVMQNPRHLVRRRGQEARLRCSPMKGHSHVYWYRQLPEEGLKFMVYLQKENIIDESGMPKERFSAEFPKEGPSILRIQQVVRGDSAAYFCASSPPVRTNTGELFFGEGSRLTVL.

The CDR3 reads CASSIRQGTYEQYF. The CDR3 region has the DNA TGCGCCAGCAGCATTAGACAGGGCACCTACGAGCAGTACTTC. J is TRBJ2-7 and V is TRBV5-1; 7 nucleotides match TRBD1. V dropped 4 bases and J dropped 2; count of bases not matched to a gene: 6. This CDR3 spans 14 amino acids. Looked up from germline, CDR1 is SGHRS and CDR2 is YFSETQ.

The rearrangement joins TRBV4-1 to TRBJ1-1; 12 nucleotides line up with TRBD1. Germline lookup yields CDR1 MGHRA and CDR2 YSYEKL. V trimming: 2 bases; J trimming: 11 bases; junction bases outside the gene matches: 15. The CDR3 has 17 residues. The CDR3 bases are TGCGCCAGCAGCCAACTCCTAATTGGGACAGGGGGCGGCGAGGCTTTCTTT. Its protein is CASSQLLIGTGGGEAFF.

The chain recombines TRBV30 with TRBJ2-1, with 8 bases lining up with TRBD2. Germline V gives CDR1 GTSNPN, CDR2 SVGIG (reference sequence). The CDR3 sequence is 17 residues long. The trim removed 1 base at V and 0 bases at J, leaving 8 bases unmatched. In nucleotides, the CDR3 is TGTGCCTGGAGTGGCTCTAGCGGGCGGAACTCCTACAATGAGCAGTTCTTC. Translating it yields CAWSGSSGRNSYNEQFF. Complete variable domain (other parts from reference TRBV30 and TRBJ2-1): SQTIHQWPATLVQPVGSPLSLECTVEGTSNPNLYWYRQAAGRGLQLLFYSVGIGQISSEVPQNLSASRPQDRQFILSSKKLLLSDSGFYLCAWSGSSGRNSYNEQFFGPGTRLTVL.

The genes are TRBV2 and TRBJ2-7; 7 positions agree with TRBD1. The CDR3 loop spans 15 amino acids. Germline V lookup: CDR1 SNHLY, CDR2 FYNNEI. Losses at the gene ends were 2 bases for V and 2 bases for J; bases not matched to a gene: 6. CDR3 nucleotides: TGTGCCAGCAGTGAATGGGGGACAGAAACCTACGAGCAGTACTTC. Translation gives CASSEWGTETYEQYF.

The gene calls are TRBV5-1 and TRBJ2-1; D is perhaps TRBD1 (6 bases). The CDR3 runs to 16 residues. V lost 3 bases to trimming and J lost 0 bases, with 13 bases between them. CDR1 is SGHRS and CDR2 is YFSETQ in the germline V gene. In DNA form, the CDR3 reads TGCGCCAGCAGCTCACAGGGCTTATTCTCCTACAATGAGCAGTTCTTC. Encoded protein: CASSSQGLFSYNEQFF.

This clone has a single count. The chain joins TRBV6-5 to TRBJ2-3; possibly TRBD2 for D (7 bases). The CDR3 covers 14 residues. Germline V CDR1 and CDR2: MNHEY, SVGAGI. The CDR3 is CATRGPGGTDTQYF. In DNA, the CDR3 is TGTGCGACTCGGGGGCCGGGAGGAACAGATACGCAGTATTTT.

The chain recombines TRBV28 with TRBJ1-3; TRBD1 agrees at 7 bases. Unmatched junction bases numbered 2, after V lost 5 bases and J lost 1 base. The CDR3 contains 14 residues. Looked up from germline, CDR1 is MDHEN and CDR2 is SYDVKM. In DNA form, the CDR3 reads TGTGCCAGCAGTCCACAGGGGTCTGGAAACACCATATATTTT. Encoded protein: CASSPQGSGNTIYF.

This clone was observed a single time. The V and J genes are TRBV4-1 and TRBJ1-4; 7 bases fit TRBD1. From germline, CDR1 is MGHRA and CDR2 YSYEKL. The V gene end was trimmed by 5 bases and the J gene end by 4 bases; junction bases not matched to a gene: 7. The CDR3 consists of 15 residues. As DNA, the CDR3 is TGCGCCAGCAGCTCTCGACAGGGAGTTAATGAAAAACTGTTTTTT. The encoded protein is CASSSRQGVNEKLFF.

CDR3: CASSLAGTPNTEAFF. CDR3 nucleotide sequence: TGCGCCAGCAGCTTGGCCGGGACACCTAACACTGAAGCTTTCTTT. The chain employs TRBV5-1 and TRBJ1-1; perhaps TRBD1 as D (6 bases). Germline assignment: CDR1 SGHRS and CDR2 YFSETQ. V was trimmed by 0 bases and J by 2 bases, leaving 11 bases between them. The CDR3 length is 15 residues.